Sequencing of this TCR beta chain was carried out in a study of blood T cells in healthy people across ages. Findings and limits, study-wide: Naive T cell percentage by flow cytometry tracked strongly with beta diversity.

Of note for this clonotype: As yet, its antigen is unknown.

Extractions gave at least 5 micrograms of total RNA per sample. Together with a sample-barcoded 5' primer, a J-beta primer mix was included in a second PCR lasting about 7 to 12 cycles. TCRdb reprocessed the 5' RACE reads via MiXCR and lists one record per CDR3 protein. This sample has over 950,000 distinct CDR3 sequences; 35% to 45% occur once, and the top ten carry over 10%. With 1 base removed from V and 0 bases from J, the gap between germline ends came to 7 bases. This CDR3 is 14 amino acids long. Germline-derived CDR1 and CDR2 are DFQATT and SNEGSKA (reference sequence). Sequenced: blood. The rearrangement uses TRBV20-1 and TRBJ1-5; the D gene is possibly TRBD1 (5 bases). This clonotype was obtained from a man aged 18-30 years in good health. The CDR3 reads CSARGGGSNQPQHF. The CDR3 nucleotides read TGCAGTGCTAGAGGCGGGGGTAGCAATCAGCCCCAGCATTTT.